This T cell receptor (beta chain) appears in the sequencing data of a study of shared T cell receptors in the human thymus. The CDR3 is made up of 17 amino acids. The germline V gene encodes CDR1 SGHTA and CDR2 FQGNSA. V lost 2 bases to trimming and J lost 6 bases; unmatched junction nucleotides: 13. TCRdb keeps only in-frame clones here, not all; method: immunoSEQ multiplex PCR. This table holds hundreds of thousands of clones, approximately 80% found once. The same data also went into a second study, on human thymus T cells. That report notes: Each of the donors was a healthy Finnish infant who was undergoing open corrective cardiac surgery for congenital heart defects. Corrective cardiac surgery supplied the resected thymus tissue. Both thymic and peripheral blood repertoires showed apparently biased V and J usage. The related literature has documented a marked overlap of thymic repertoires among unrelated individuals.

The sequenced sample consisted of thymocytes. The gene calls are TRBV7-2 and TRBJ2-7; 10 bases line up with TRBD2. This receptor was identified in a boy younger than two with a congenital heart defect. CDR3 loop: CASSLKLAGESSLEQYF. The CDR3 DNA is TGTGCCAGCAGCTTAAAGCTAGCGGGAGAGTCTTCCCTCGAGCAGTACTTC.